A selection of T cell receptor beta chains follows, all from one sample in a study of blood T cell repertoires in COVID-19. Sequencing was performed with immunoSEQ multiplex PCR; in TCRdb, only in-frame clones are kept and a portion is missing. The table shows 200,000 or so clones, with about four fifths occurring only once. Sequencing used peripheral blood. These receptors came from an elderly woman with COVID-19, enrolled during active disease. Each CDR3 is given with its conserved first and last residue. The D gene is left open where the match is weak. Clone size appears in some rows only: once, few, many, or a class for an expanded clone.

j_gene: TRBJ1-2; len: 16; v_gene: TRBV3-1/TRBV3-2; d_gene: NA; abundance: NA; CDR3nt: TGTGCCAGCAGCCAAGGGGAGGGCTTGGGAAGCTATGGCTACACCTTC; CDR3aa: CASSQGEGLGSYGYTF
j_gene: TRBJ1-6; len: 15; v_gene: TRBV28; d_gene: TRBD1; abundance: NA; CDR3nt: TGTGCCAGCAGTTCAGGACAGGGACGTAATTCACCCCTCCACTTT; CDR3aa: CASSSGQGRNSPLHF
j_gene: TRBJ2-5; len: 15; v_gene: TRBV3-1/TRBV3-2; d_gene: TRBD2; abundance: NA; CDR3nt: TGTGCCAGCAGCCCCTCACCGACTAGCGGGGAGACCCAGTACTTC; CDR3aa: CASSPSPTSGETQYF
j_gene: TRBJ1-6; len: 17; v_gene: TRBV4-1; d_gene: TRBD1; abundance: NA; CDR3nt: TGCGCCAGCAGCCACTTTCCGGGACAGGTCTATAATTCACCCCTCCACTTT; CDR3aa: CASSHFPGQVYNSPLHF
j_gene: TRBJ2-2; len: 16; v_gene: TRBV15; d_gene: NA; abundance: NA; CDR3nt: TGTGCCACCAGCAGAGGAGCCGGGTTGACCACCGGGGAGCTGTTTTTT; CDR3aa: CATSRGAGLTTGELFF
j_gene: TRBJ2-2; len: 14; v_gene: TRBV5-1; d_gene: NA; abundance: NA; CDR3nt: TGCGCCAGCAGCGGTAGGGGGATCACCGGGGAGCTGTTTTTT; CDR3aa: CASSGRGITGELFF
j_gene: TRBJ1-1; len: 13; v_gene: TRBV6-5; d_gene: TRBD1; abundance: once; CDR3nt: TGTGCCGTTCAGGGGGCTAGGGACACTGAAGCTTTCTTT; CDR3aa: CAVQGARDTEAFF
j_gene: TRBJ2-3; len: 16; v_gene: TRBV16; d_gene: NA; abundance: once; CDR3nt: TGTGCCAGCAGCCTCCCGGGACTTCCAACCACAGATACGCAGTATTTT; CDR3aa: CASSLPGLPTTDTQYF
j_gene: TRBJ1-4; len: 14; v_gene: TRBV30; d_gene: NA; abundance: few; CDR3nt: TGTGCCTGGAGTGATTGGGGGGAAAATGAAAAACTGTTTTTT; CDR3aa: CAWSDWGENEKLFF
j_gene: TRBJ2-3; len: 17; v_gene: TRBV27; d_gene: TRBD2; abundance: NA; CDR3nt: TGTGCCAGCAGTTTCGGGCTAGCGGGGTGGAGCACAGATACGCAGTATTTT; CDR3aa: CASSFGLAGWSTDTQYF
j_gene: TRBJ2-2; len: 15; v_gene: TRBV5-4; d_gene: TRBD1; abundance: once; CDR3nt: TGTGCCAGCAGCCGCCAGGACAGGGGAACCGGGGAGCTGTTTTTT; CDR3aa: CASSRQDRGTGELFF
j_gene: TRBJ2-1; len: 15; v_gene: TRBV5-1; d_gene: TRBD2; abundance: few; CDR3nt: TGCGCCAGCAGCTCTCTAGCGGGAGGTAACAATGAGCAGTTCTTC; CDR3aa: CASSSLAGGNNEQFF